A selection of T cell receptor beta chains follows, all from one sample in a study of T cells in Graves' hyperthyroidism and ophthalmopathy. Each CDR3 protein gets one entry after TCRdb re-called the multiplex PCR reads with MiXCR. The data hold approximately 620,000 distinct CDR3 sequences, with 15% to 20% observed a single time. The sequencing sample was made of blood. These receptors were taken from a woman aged 35 to 49 with Graves' ophthalmopathy. CDR3s include the opening cysteine and the closing phenylalanine or tryptophan. D genes are given only for firm matches. Not all rows give a size; the values are once, few, many and, for expanded clones, a class.

NA TRBJ2-2 TRBV27 NA CASSFKSLNTGELFF TGTGCCAGCAGTTTCAAGTCTCTTAACACCGGGGAGCTGTTTTTT
NA TRBJ2-1 TRBV27 few CASSSRTAYNEQFF TGTGCCAGCAGTTCTCGGACAGCTTACAATGAGCAGTTCTTC
NA TRBJ2-2 TRBV12-3/TRBV12-4 NA CASSGPMWTGELFF TGTGCCAGCAGTGGGCCAATGTGGACCGGGGAGCTGTTTTTT
NA TRBJ1-4 TRBV20-1 many CSAYGGTNEKLFF TGCAGTGCTTACGGAGGGACTAATGAAAAACTGTTTTTT
NA TRBJ2-7 TRBV20-1 many CSARNVLGDSYEQYF TGCAGTGCTAGAAACGTTCTAGGGGACTCCTACGAGCAGTACTTC
TRBD2 TRBJ2-5 TRBV20-1 few CSATPGIAGRRQETQYF TGCAGTGCTACGCCAGGGATAGCGGGAAGGAGGCAAGAGACCCAGTACTTC
NA TRBJ2-5 TRBV7-9 few CASSLQGMQETQYF TGTGCCAGCAGCTTACAGGGGATGCAAGAGACCCAGTACTTC
TRBD2 TRBJ2-1 TRBV6-1 NA CASTLGLGGSDEQFF TGTGCCAGCACCCTGGGACTAGGTGGGAGTGATGAGCAGTTCTTC
TRBD2 TRBJ2-3 TRBV7-3 many CASSSPGLAGATDTQYF TGTGCCAGCAGCTCACCGGGACTAGCGGGAGCCACAGATACGCAGTATTTT
TRBD1 TRBJ1-4 TRBV20-1 few CSADDGQGQEKLFF TGCAGTGCTGACGACGGACAGGGACAGGAAAAACTGTTTTTT
NA TRBJ2-1 TRBV12-3/TRBV12-4 many CASRGTGSYNEQFF TGTGCCAGCAGGGGAACAGGGTCCTACAATGAGCAGTTCTTC
NA TRBJ2-7 TRBV28 NA CASNTRAVSTYEQYF TGTGCCAGCAACACCCGCGCTGTGTCCACCTACGAGCAGTACTTC
NA TRBJ1-6 TRBV6-1 few CASSLSPPHGDSPLHF TGTGCCAGCAGTCTCAGTCCACCCCATGGGGATTCACCCCTCCACTTT
TRBD1 TRBJ1-1 TRBV3-1 many CASSHRGRLGEAFF TGTGCCAGCAGCCACAGGGGGCGGTTGGGTGAAGCTTTCTTT
NA TRBJ1-1 TRBV9 few CASSVGLNPNTEAFF TGTGCCAGCAGCGTAGGTCTGAATCCGAACACTGAAGCTTTCTTT
NA TRBJ1-4 TRBV12-3/TRBV12-4 NA CASSFDPATNEKLFF TGTGCCAGCAGTTTTGATCCGGCAACTAATGAAAAACTGTTTTTT
TRBD1 TRBJ2-1 TRBV30 many CAWKQGFYNEQFF TGTGCCTGGAAACAGGGGTTTTACAATGAGCAGTTCTTC
NA TRBJ2-1 TRBV19 many CASSQKDGWGYNEQFF TGTGCCAGTAGTCAGAAAGACGGGTGGGGTTACAATGAGCAGTTCTTC
NA TRBJ2-2 TRBV7-2 many CASSLQQGGTGELFF TGTGCCAGCAGCTTACAACAGGGGGGGACCGGGGAGCTGTTTTTT
TRBD2 TRBJ2-1 TRBV20-1 few CSAGFSGRAYNEQFF TGCAGTGCTGGGTTTAGCGGGAGGGCATACAATGAGCAGTTCTTC
TRBD2 TRBJ2-5 TRBV6-7 many CAGLRGGQETQYF TGTGCCGGTCTGCGGGGGGGACAAGAGACCCAGTACTTC
TRBD2 TRBJ2-1 TRBV20-1 many CSAPIAGGGYEQFF TGCAGTGCTCCAATAGCGGGAGGGGGATATGAGCAGTTCTTC
NA TRBJ2-2 TRBV18 many CASSPGLSTGELFF TGTGCCAGCTCACCCGGACTCAGCACCGGGGAGCTGTTTTTT
NA TRBJ1-5 TRBV15 many CATSRDGNQPQHF TGTGCCACCAGCAGAGATGGCAATCAGCCCCAGCATTTT
NA TRBJ2-6 TRBV5-8 many CASSRYNSGANVLTF TGTGCCAGCAGCCGCTATAACTCTGGGGCCAACGTCCTGACTTTC
NA TRBJ2-2 TRBV11-1 NA CASSRLAAAAGELFF TGTGCCAGCAGCAGGCTGGCGGCAGCAGCCGGGGAGCTGTTTTTT
TRBD1 TRBJ2-1 TRBV5-1 many CASKEGTGDNEQFF TGCGCCAGCAAGGAGGGGACAGGCGACAATGAGCAGTTCTTC
TRBD1 TRBJ2-5 TRBV28 NA CASSSQGSEETQYF TGTGCCAGCAGCTCACAGGGGTCGGAAGAGACCCAGTACTTC
TRBD2 TRBJ2-1 TRBV10-1 NA CASSGGSGRGHEQFF TGCGCCAGCAGTGGGGGCAGCGGGAGGGGCCATGAGCAGTTCTTC
TRBD2 TRBJ2-5 TRBV20-1 NA CSARDHRLAGETRYF TGCAGTGCTAGAGATCACCGACTAGCCGGGGAGACCCGGTACTTC
NA TRBJ2-5 TRBV11-2 many CASSLSLSQETQYF TGTGCCAGCAGCTTATCCCTTTCCCAAGAGACCCAGTACTTC
TRBD2 TRBJ2-2 TRBV9 few CASSGGGRTGELFF TGTGCCAGCAGCGGGGGCGGGAGAACCGGGGAGCTGTTTTTT